This T cell receptor (beta chain) was obtained from a study of blood T cell repertoires in COVID-19 (TCRdb year 2020). Broadly, across the study: Samples from collaborators originated in the United States, Italy and Spain and spanned both the acute and convalescent phases of COVID-19. The material from the prospective study consisted of cDNA or gDNA derived from T cells, B-cell-depleted T cells, or PBMCs. The dataset comprised deeply sampled blood TCRbeta repertoires from subjects exposed to, actively infected with, or recovered from COVID-19. A freely available public database, intended as a resource for researchers studying the immune response to SARS-CoV-2, is where the repertoires were released. The samples were drawn from the first 160 participants of the ongoing ImmuneRACE study and from over 950 subjects provided by 6 global collaborators. The sample metadata nearly always contained a de-identified subject ID, COVID-19 status, age in years and sex. Where available, HLA class I and class II types were taken from metadata supplied by the sample provider and were not determined by assay-based typing.

TCRbeta CDR3 regions were amplified from genomic DNA by means of the immunoSEQ Assay, a bias-controlled multiplex PCR. The authors' pipeline ran thus. The number of nucleated cells in each sample was estimated by amplification of reference gene primers within the assay. To quantify the absolute abundance of each unique TCRbeta CDR3 rearrangement, sequence reads were collapsed and filtered. For each sample, productive Simpson clonality was calculated as the square root of Simpson's diversity index across productive rearrangements. In TCRdb, the immuneACCESS table is reduced to in-frame sequences with V and J assigned. These tables do not hold every clone; where another copy was compared, an unresolved V gene accounts for under half, and the others remain unexplained. Clonal size and the V and J genes are those of that table, whereas D and trimming came from the DNA. The sample has about 500,000 clones on record, roughly nine tenths of them singletons. Of the sample, about 1% is held by the ten largest clones.

What the authors observed across the whole study: The amount of clinical and demographic metadata varied by source and participant and was provided uncurated.

V is cut back by 8 bases and J by 6 bases, with 8 bases in the junction unmatched. Spanning cysteine to phenylalanine, the CDR3 consists of 13 amino acids. Just CDR3 DNA is preserved here, 39 bases in frame from base 1. Based on the germline V gene, the CDR1 and CDR2 sequences are MNHEY and SVGAGI. Turning to this clone: The antigen it recognizes is unknown. No clone much larger than this one lies a single base away; base qualities are absent.

In Seattle, one collaborating source enrolled patients while the infection was active and tracked those patients longitudinally over the course of disease. Each collaborating institution followed its own protocols to collect whole blood in K2EDTA tubes. For TCRbeta analysis, collaborator samples were shipped as frozen whole blood, as isolated PBMCs, or as DNA extracted from either sample type. This clonotype originated in a man aged 18 to 35 with COVID-19, enrolled during active disease. The rearrangement joined TRBV6-5 to TRBJ1-2; 8 middle bases align to TRBD1. Sequenced: peripheral blood. The base sequence is TGTGCCAGCGGGACAGGACGGAATGATGGCTACACCTTC. This codes for CASGTGRNDGYTF.